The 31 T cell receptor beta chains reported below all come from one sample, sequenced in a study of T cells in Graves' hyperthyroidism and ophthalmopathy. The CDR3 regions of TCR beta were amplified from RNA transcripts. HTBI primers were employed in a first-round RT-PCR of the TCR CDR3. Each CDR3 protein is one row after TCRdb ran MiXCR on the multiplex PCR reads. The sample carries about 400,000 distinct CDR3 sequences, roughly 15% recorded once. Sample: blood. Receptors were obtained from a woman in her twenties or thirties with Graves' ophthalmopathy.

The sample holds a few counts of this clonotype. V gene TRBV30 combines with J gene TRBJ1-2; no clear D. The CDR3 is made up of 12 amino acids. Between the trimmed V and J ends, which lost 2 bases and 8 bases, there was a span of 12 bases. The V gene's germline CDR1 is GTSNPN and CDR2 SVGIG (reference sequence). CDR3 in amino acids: CAWSRSPRGYTF. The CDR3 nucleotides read TGTGCCTGGAGTAGGAGCCCCCGCGGCTACACCTTC.

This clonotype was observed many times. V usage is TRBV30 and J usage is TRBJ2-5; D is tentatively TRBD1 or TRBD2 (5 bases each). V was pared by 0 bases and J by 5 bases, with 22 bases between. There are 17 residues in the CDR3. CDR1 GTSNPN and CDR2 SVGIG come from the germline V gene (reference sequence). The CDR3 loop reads CAWSVPPGRRRWETQYF. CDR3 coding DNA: TGTGCCTGGAGTGTACCCCCGGGACGGAGGAGGTGGGAGACCCAGTACTTC.

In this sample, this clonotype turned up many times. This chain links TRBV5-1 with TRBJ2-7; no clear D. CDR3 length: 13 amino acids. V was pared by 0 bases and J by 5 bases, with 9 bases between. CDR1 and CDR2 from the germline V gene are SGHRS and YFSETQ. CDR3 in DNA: TGCGCCAGCAGCTTGGAGGTGTCCCACGAGCAGTACTTC. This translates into CASSLEVSHEQYF.

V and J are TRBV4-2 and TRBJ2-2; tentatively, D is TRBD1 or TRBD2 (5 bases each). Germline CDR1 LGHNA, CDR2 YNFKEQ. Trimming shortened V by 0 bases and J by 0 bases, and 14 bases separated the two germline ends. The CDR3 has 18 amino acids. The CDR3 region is CASSQDRLGVANTGELFF. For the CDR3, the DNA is TGTGCCAGCAGCCAAGATCGGTTGGGGGTGGCGAACACCGGGGAGCTGTTTTTT.

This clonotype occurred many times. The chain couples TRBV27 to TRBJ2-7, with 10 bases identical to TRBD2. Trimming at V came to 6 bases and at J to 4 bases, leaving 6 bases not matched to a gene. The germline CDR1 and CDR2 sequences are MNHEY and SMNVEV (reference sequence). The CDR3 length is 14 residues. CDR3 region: CASRGQRGGYEQYF. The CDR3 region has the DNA TGTGCCAGCAGGGGTCAGCGGGGGGGGTACGAGCAGTACTTC.

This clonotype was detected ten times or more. This CDR3 reads CASSLQTQLSTDTQYF. CDR3 coding DNA: TGTGCCAGCAGCTTACAGACCCAATTGAGCACAGATACGCAGTATTTT. This rearrangement joins TRBV11-2 to TRBJ2-3; D is uncertain. The CDR3 length is 16 residues. Trimming cost V 2 bases and J 0 bases, with 12 bases left between them. Germline CDR1 reads SGHAT; CDR2 reads FQNNGV.

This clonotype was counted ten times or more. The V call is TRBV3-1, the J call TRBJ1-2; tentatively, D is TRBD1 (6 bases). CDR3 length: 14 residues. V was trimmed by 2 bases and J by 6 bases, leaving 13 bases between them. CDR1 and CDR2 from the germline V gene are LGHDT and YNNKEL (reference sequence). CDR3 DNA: TGTGCCAGCAGCCAACAACAGGGTTCCGATGGCTACACCTTC. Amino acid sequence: CASSQQQGSDGYTF.

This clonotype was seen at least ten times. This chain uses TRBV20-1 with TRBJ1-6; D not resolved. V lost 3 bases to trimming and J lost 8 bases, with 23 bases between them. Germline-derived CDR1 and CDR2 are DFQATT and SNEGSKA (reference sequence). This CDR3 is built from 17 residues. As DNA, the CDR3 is TGCAGTGCTAGCGTGGCGGGGATAAAACCGAAATATTCACCCCTCCACTTT. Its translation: CSASVAGIKPKYSPLHF.

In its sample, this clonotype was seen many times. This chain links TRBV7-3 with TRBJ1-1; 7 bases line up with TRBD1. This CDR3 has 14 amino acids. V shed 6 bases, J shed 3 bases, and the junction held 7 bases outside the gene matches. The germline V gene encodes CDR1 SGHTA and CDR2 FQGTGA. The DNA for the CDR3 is TGTGCCAGCAGTCGCTGGCAGGGGGACACTGAAGCTTTCTTT. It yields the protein CASSRWQGDTEAFF.

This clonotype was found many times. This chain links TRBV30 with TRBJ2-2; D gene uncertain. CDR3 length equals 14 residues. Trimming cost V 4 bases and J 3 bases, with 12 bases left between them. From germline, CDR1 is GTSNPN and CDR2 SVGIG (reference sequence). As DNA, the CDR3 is TGTGCCTGGACCGAACTACACCACACCGGGGAGCTGTTTTTT. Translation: CAWTELHHTGELFF.

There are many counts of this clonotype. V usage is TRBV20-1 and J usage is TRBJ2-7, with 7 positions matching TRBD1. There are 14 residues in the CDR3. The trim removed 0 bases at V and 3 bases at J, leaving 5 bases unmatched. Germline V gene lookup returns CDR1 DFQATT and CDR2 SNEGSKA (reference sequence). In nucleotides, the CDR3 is TGCAGTGCTAGAGACCAGGGGGTGAACTACGAGCAGTACTTC. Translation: CSARDQGVNYEQYF.

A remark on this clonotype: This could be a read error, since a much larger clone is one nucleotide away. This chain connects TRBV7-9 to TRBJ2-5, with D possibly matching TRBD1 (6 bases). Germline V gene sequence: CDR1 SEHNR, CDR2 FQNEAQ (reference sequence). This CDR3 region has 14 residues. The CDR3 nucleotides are TGTGCCGGCAGCCGGAGACAGAGGGGGGAGACCCAGTACTTC. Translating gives CAGSRRQRGETQYF.

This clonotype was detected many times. This chain's CDR3 is CASSSWGEQETQYF. The CDR3 nucleotides read TGTGCCAGCAGCTCCTGGGGAGAACAAGAGACCCAGTACTTC. The V gene is TRBV11-3, the J gene TRBJ2-5; TRBD2 might be the D (5 bases). Germline values: CDR1 SGHNT, CDR2 YENEEA. The CDR3 sequence is 14 residues long. V lost 4 bases and J lost 2, with 11 bases in between.

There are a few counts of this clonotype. The CDR3 nucleotides read TGTGCCAGCAGTTTAACAACGGGGAACTATGGCTACACCTTC. Its protein is CASSLTTGNYGYTF. The chain employs TRBV27 and TRBJ1-2; D call uncertain. V was pared by 2 bases and J by 2 bases, with 9 bases between. The CDR3 is 14 amino acids. CDR1 MNHEY and CDR2 SMNVEV come from the germline V gene (reference sequence).

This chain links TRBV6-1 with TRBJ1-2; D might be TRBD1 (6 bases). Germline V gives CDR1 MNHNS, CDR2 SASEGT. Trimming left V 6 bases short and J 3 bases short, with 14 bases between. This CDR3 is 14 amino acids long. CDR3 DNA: TGTGCCAGCAGGATAAGGGGGGATGACTATGGCTACACCTTC. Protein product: CASRIRGDDYGYTF.

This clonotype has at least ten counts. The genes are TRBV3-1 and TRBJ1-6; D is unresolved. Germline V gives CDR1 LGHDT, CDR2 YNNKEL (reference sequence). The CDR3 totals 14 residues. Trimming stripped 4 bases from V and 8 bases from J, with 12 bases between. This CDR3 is CASSRRSKDSPLHF. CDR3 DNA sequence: TGTGCCAGCAGCCGGCGTAGTAAGGATTCACCCCTCCACTTT.

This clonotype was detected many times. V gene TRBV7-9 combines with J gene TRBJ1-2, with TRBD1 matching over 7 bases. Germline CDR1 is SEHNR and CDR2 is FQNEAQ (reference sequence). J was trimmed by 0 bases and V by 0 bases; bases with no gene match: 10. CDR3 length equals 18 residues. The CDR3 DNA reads TGTGCCAGCAGCTTAGCCCGGGACAGCTACAACCCTAACTATGGCTACACCTTC. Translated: CASSLARDSYNPNYGYTF.

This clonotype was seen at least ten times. The CDR3 DNA reads as TGTGCCAGCAGCTTGCGGTCCGGGGACTATGGCTACACCTTC. Translation gives CASSLRSGDYGYTF. The V and J genes are TRBV7-3 and TRBJ1-2; D gene ambiguous. CDR3 size: 14 residues. V was pared by 3 bases and J by 3 bases, with 11 bases between. The germline V gene encodes CDR1 SGHTA and CDR2 FQGTGA.

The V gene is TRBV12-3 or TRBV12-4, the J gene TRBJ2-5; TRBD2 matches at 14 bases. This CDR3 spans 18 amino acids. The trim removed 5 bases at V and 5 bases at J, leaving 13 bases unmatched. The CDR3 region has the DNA TGTGCCAGCAGTAGACGGACTAGCGGGAGGACCCCCGGTGAGACCCAGTACTTC. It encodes CASSRRTSGRTPGETQYF.

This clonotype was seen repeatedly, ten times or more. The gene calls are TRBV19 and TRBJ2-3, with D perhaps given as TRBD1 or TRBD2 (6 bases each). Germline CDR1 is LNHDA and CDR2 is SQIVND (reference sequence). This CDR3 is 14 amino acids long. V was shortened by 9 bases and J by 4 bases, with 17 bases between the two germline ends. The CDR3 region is CASSLGGPADTQYF. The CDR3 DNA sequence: TGTGCCAGCAGCTTAGGGGGGCCGGCAGATACGCAGTATTTT.

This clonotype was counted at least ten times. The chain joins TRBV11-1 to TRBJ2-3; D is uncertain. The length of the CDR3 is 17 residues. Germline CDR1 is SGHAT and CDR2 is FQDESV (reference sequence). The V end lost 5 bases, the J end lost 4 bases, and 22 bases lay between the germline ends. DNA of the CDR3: TGTGCCAGCAGCCCCACCTTACCGGGTCCAGACCCAGATACGCAGTATTTT. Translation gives CASSPTLPGPDPDTQYF. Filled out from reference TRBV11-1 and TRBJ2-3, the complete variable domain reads EAEVAQSPRYKITEKSQAVAFWCDPISGHATLYWYRQILGQGPELLVQFQDESVVDDSQLPKDRFSAERLKGVDSTLKIQPAELGDSAMYLCASSPTLPGPDPDTQYFGPGTRLTVL.

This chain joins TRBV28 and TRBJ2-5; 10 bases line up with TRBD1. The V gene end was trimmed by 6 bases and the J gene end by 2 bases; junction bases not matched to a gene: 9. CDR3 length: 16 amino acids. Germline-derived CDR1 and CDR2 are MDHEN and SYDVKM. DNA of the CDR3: TGTGCCAGCAGCACCTCAGGGACAGGGGAACAAGAGACCCAGTACTTC. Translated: CASSTSGTGEQETQYF.

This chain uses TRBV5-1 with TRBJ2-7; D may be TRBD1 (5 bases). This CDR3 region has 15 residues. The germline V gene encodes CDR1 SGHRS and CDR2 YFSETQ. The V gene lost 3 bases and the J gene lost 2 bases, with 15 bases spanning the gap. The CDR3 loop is CASSSSGPGAYEQYF. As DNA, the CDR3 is TGCGCCAGCAGCTCCTCAGGGCCTGGCGCCTACGAGCAGTACTTC.

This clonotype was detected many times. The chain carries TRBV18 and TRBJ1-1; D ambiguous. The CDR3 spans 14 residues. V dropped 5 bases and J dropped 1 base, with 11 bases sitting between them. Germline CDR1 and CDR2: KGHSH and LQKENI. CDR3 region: CASSLNIQNTEAFF. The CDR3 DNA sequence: TGTGCCAGCTCATTAAACATACAGAACACTGAAGCTTTCTTT. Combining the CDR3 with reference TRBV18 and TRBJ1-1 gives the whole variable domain NAGVMQNPRHLVRRRGQEARLRCSPMKGHSHVYWYRQLPEEGLKFMVYLQKENIIDESGMPKERFSAEFPKEGPSILRIQQVVRGDSAAYFCASSLNIQNTEAFFGQGTRLTVV.

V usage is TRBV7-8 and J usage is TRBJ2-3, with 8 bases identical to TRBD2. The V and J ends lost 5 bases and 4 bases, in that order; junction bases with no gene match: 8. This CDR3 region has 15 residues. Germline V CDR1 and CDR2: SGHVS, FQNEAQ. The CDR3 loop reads CASSPGGAWADTQYF. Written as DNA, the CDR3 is TGTGCCAGCAGCCCCGGGGGGGCCTGGGCAGATACGCAGTATTTT.

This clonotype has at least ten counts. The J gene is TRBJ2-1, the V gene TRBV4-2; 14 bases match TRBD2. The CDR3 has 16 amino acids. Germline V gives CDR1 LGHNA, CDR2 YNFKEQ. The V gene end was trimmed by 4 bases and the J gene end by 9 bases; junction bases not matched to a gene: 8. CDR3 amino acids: CASSPSTSGGAGEQFF. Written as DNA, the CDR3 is TGTGCCAGCAGCCCCTCGACTAGCGGGGGGGCGGGTGAGCAGTTCTTC.

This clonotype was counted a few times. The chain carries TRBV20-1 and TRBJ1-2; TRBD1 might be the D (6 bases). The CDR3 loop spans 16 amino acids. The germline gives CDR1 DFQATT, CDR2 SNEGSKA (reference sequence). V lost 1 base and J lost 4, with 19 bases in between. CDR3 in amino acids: CSARAPSSRGGYGYTF. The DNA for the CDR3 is TGCAGTGCTAGAGCCCCCTCCTCCAGGGGTGGCTATGGCTACACCTTC.

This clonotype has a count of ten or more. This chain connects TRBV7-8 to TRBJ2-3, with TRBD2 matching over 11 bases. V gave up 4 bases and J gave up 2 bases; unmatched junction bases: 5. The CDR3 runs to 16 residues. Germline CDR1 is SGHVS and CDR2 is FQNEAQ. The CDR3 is CASSSLAGGSTDTQYF. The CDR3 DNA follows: TGTGCCAGCAGCTCCTTAGCGGGGGGGTCCACAGATACGCAGTATTTT.

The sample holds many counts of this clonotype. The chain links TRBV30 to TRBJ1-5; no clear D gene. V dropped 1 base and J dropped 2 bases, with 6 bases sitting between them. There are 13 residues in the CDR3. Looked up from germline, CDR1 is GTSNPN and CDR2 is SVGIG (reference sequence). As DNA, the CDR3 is TGTGCCTGGAGTGCCTCGGGCAATCAGCCCCAGCATTTT. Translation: CAWSASGNQPQHF.

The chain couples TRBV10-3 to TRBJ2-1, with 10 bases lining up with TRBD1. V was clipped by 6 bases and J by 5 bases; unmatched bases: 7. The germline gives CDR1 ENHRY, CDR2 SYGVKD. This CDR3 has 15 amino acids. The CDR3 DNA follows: TGTGCCATCAGAGAAGACAGGGGGCTCAACAATGAGCAGTTCTTC. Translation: CAIREDRGLNNEQFF.

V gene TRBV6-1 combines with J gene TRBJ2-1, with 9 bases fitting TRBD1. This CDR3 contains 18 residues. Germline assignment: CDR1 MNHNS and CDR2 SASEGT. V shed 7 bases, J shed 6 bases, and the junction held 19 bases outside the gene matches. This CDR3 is CASTINPAGTGSINEQFF. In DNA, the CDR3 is TGTGCCAGCACCATAAACCCAGCCGGGACAGGGTCGATCAATGAGCAGTTCTTC.